These 32 T cell receptor beta chains share one sample of origin, sequenced in a study of blood T cells in healthy people across ages. A second PCR of about 7 to 12 cycles used a sample-barcoded 5' primer and a J-beta primer mix. TCRdb reprocessed the 5' RACE reads via MiXCR and lists one record per CDR3 protein. The data contain roughly 1,300,000 distinct CDR3 sequences, approximately 63% of them singletons. Sequenced material: blood. These receptors came from a young man in good health.

This clonotype showed up just a few times. V usage is TRBV5-1 and J usage is TRBJ2-1, with D possibly matching TRBD1 (5 bases). CDR3 length: 16 amino acids. Germline CDR1 is SGHRS and CDR2 is YFSETQ. The V and J ends lost 2 bases and 5 bases respectively, with 17 bases between them. As DNA, the CDR3 is TGCGCCAGCAGCTTAGGGGTAGTCGACGGAAACAATGAGCAGTTCTTC. Protein sequence: CASSLGVVDGNNEQFF.

In this sample, this clonotype turned up many times. The CDR3 nucleotides are TGCGCCAGCAGCCAAGTTCTAGGGGCCCAAGAGACCCAGTACTTC. It encodes CASSQVLGAQETQYF. V usage is TRBV4-3 and J usage is TRBJ2-5; tentatively, D is TRBD1 (5 bases). There are 15 residues in the CDR3. The V gene lost 1 base and the J gene lost 1 base, with 10 bases spanning the gap. Germline V CDR1 and CDR2: LGHNA, YSLEER.

The chain uses TRBV20-1 and TRBJ2-3; D remains unclear. The CDR3 is 12 amino acids. The germline V gene has CDR1 DFQATT and CDR2 SNEGSKA (reference sequence). V was trimmed by 3 bases and J by 6 bases, leaving 10 bases between them. The CDR3 here is CSARPPVDTQYF. CDR3 in DNA: TGCAGTGCTAGGCCCCCTGTCGATACGCAGTATTTT.

The V gene is TRBV4-1, the J gene TRBJ2-5, with TRBD1 as a possible D gene (5 bases). The CDR3 spans 13 residues. Trimming stripped 4 bases from V and 11 bases from J, with 17 bases between. CDR1 is MGHRA and CDR2 is YSYEKL in the germline V gene. CDR3 residues: CASSPRESYGQYF. In nucleotides, the CDR3 is TGCGCCAGCAGCCCCAGGGAATCCTACGGGCAGTACTTC.

This clonotype has a handful of counts. The CDR3 here is CASRHRQGWSDTQYF. The CDR3 DNA follows: TGTGCCAGCAGACACAGACAGGGTTGGTCAGATACGCAGTATTTT. The chain recombines TRBV28 with TRBJ2-3, with 7 bases matching TRBD1. The CDR3 is made up of 15 amino acids. Germline values: CDR1 MDHEN, CDR2 SYDVKM. V lost 6 bases and J lost 4; bases outside the gene matches: 10.

The chain recombines TRBV7-2 with TRBJ2-4; D is uncertain. The V and J ends lost 5 bases and 7 bases respectively, with 6 bases between them. The CDR3 is 11 amino acids. Germline-derived CDR1 and CDR2 are SGHTA and FQGNSA. DNA for the CDR3: TGTGCCAGCAGCCCATCGAACATTCAGTACTTC. Translated: CASSPSNIQYF.

The chain is built from TRBV2 and TRBJ1-2, with TRBD1 identical over 10 bases. V shed 6 bases and J 4 bases; nucleotides not matched to a gene: 5. The CDR3 spans 14 residues. Germline V gene sequence: CDR1 SNHLY, CDR2 FYNNEI. The CDR3 sequence is CASSGDRGFYGYTF. CDR3 coding DNA: TGTGCCAGCAGCGGGGACAGGGGTTTCTATGGCTACACCTTC.

This clonotype was seen only once. The chain joins TRBV6-1 to TRBJ1-1; possibly TRBD1 for D (5 bases). This CDR3 spans 17 amino acids. With 7 bases removed from V and 3 bases from J, the gap between germline ends came to 24 bases. Germline loops: CDR1 MNHNS, CDR2 SASEGT. CDR3 region: CASNKRPSYRSYTEAFF. For the CDR3, the DNA is TGTGCCAGCAACAAGCGTCCCTCGTACAGGTCCTACACTGAAGCTTTCTTT.

J is TRBJ2-5 and V is TRBV20-1; 11 nucleotides line up with TRBD2. V gave up 5 bases and J gave up 4 bases; unmatched junction bases: 12. This CDR3 comprises 16 residues. Germline V gene lookup returns CDR1 DFQATT and CDR2 SNEGSKA (reference sequence). The CDR3 protein is CSASPSLAGVAETQYF. CDR3 bases: TGCAGTGCTTCCCCTTCACTAGCGGGAGTTGCAGAGACCCAGTACTTC.

V and J are TRBV27 and TRBJ1-4; TRBD1 might be the D (5 bases). V was clipped by 5 bases and J by 4 bases, with 17 bases between them. Per germline, CDR1 MNHEY and CDR2 SMNVEV (reference sequence). This CDR3 is built from 16 residues. The CDR3 bases are TGTGCCAGCAGTCCCCGATGGGGGACTGGTAATGAAAAACTGTTTTTT. This translates into CASSPRWGTGNEKLFF.

The rearrangement joins TRBV27 to TRBJ2-5, with a possible D match to TRBD1 (6 bases). Near its end, the DNA agrees better with TRBJ2-7, so the J call may be wrong. This CDR3 is 17 amino acids long. Germline loops: CDR1 MNHEY, CDR2 SMNVEV (reference sequence). CDR3 nucleotides: TGTGCCAGCAGTCCGGGTCGGGGACAATTCAGGGCACACGAGCAGTACTTC. Translated, it gives CASSPGRGQFRAHEQYF.

This chain connects TRBV27 to TRBJ2-7; a weak D match, TRBD1 (6 bases). Germline V gene sequence: CDR1 MNHEY, CDR2 SMNVEV (reference sequence). The length of the CDR3 is 13 residues. The V gene lost 7 bases and the J gene lost 4 bases, with 14 bases spanning the gap. CDR3 protein: CASNALDSYEQYF. DNA of the CDR3: TGTGCCAGCAATGCTCTGGACAGTTACGAGCAGTACTTC.

The genes are TRBV5-1 and TRBJ2-1; D not certain. Trimming cost V 7 bases and J 1 base, with 12 bases left between them. Per germline, CDR1 SGHRS and CDR2 YFSETQ. This CDR3 has 14 amino acids. The CDR3 coding sequence is TGCGCCAGCCAACTGGCGATATCCTACAATGAGCAGTTCTTC. Amino acid sequence: CASQLAISYNEQFF.

The gene calls are TRBV5-1 and TRBJ2-3; no reliable D call. Germline V gene sequence: CDR1 SGHRS, CDR2 YFSETQ. V was shortened by 1 base and J by 2 bases, with 5 bases between the two germline ends. The CDR3 consists of 13 residues. CDR3 region: CASSLRPTDTQYF. The CDR3 DNA reads as TGCGCCAGCAGCTTGAGACCCACAGATACGCAGTATTTT.

The rearrangement joins TRBV7-2 to TRBJ2-1; 10 bases align to TRBD1. Trimming at V came to 1 base and at J to 9 bases, leaving 6 bases not matched to a gene. The CDR3 runs 15 residues. Germline loops: CDR1 SGHTA, CDR2 FQGNSA. CDR3 in amino acids: CASSLVGGQGSEQFF. The CDR3 DNA reads as TGTGCCAGCAGCTTAGTCGGGGGACAGGGGTCTGAGCAGTTCTTC.

This clonotype was counted only a few times. The J gene is TRBJ2-5, the V gene TRBV28; 8 bases align to TRBD1. The germline gives CDR1 MDHEN, CDR2 SYDVKM. This CDR3 is 14 amino acids long. With 5 bases clipped from V and 4 bases from J, the junction kept 6 bases outside the gene matches. The CDR3 nucleotides read TGTGCCAGCAGTGGACAGGGACGAGGAGAGACCCAGTACTTC. This encodes CASSGQGRGETQYF. The whole variable domain, remainder taken from reference TRBV28 and TRBJ2-5, is DVKVTQSSRYLVKRTGEKVFLECVQDMDHENMFWYRQDPGLGLRLIYFSYDVKMKEKGDIPEGYSVSREKKERFSLILESASTNQTSMYLCASSGQGRGETQYFGPGTRLLVL.

The sample holds a few counts of this clonotype. The genes are TRBV28 and TRBJ2-5; D is undetermined. This CDR3 contains 14 residues. Trimming took off 8 bases at V and 2 bases at J, with 15 bases between the two ends. Looked up from germline, CDR1 is MDHEN and CDR2 is SYDVKM. Here the CDR3 reads CASVTPGQQETQYF. CDR3 nucleotides: TGTGCCAGCGTAACCCCTGGCCAGCAAGAGACCCAGTACTTC.

Only a few counts were recorded for this clonotype. CDR3 amino acids: CASSPRTSPYEQYF. DNA of the CDR3: TGTGCCAGCAGCCCACGGACTAGTCCATACGAGCAGTACTTC. This chain joins TRBV7-2 and TRBJ2-7; 7 nucleotides line up with TRBD2. Germline trimming cut 5 bases from V and 4 bases from J; bases unmatched to any gene: 8. Germline values: CDR1 SGHTA, CDR2 FQGNSA. The length of the CDR3 is 14 residues.

V and J are TRBV29-1 and TRBJ1-1; D gene unclear. Trimming took 4 bases from V and 3 from J, leaving 12 bases between them. Germline CDR1 and CDR2: SQVTM and ANQGSEA. The CDR3 loop spans 13 amino acids. CDR3 bases: TGCAGCGTTGGGGGTCGGGTGGACACTGAAGCTTTCTTT. Translation: CSVGGRVDTEAFF.

The chain has TRBV7-9 and TRBJ1-2; tentative D call: TRBD1 (5 bases). Trimming cost V 3 bases and J 6 bases, with 20 bases left between them. The CDR3 consists of 16 residues. CDR1 and CDR2 (germline): SEHNR, FQNEAQ (reference sequence). CDR3 region: CASSLLPAQGVDGYTF. In DNA, the CDR3 is TGTGCCAGCAGCTTGTTGCCGGCCCAGGGCGTCGATGGCTACACCTTC.

CDR3 protein: CASLDRGGVYTF. In nucleotides, the CDR3 is TGTGCCAGCCTGGACAGGGGGGGTGTCTACACCTTC. The chain couples TRBV6-1 to TRBJ1-2, with 10 bases identical to TRBD1. The CDR3 is 12 amino acids. The V gene's germline CDR1 is MNHNS and CDR2 SASEGT. V trimming: 8 bases; J trimming: 10 bases; junction bases outside the gene matches: 7.

V and J are TRBV7-9 and TRBJ1-1; possible D gene TRBD1, 6 bases. V shed 6 bases and J shed 2 bases, with 16 bases lying between them. The CDR3 contains 15 residues. Germline CDR1 is SEHNR and CDR2 is FQNEAQ (reference sequence). CDR3 protein: CASSLGGASNTEAFF. The CDR3, as DNA: TGTGCCAGCAGTCTTGGGGGGGCGAGCAACACTGAAGCTTTCTTT. The complete variable domain, with remaining parts taken from reference TRBV7-9 and TRBJ1-1, reads DTGVSQNPRHKITKRGQNVTFRCDPISEHNRLYWYRQTLGQGPEFLTYFQNEAQLEKSRLLSDRFSAERPKGSFSTLEIQRTEQGDSAMYLCASSLGGASNTEAFFGQGTRLTVV.

This clonotype was seen a few times. V is TRBV4-1 and J is TRBJ1-4; no clear D gene. V lost 7 bases, J lost 3 bases, and 9 bases lay in between. The CDR3 is made up of 13 amino acids. Germline assignment: CDR1 MGHRA and CDR2 YSYEKL. Here the CDR3 DNA reads TGCGCCAGCACCCGTGGTCCTAATGAAAAACTGTTTTTT. This encodes CASTRGPNEKLFF.

This sequence joins TRBV29-1 and TRBJ2-7; 9 nucleotides line up with TRBD1. The germline gives CDR1 SQVTM, CDR2 ANQGSEA. CDR3 size: 15 residues. V lost 4 bases and J lost 3; bases outside the gene matches: 10. Written as DNA, the CDR3 is TGCAGCGTTGCCGCCGGGACAGGGCCAAACTACGAGCAGTACTTC. This codes for CSVAAGTGPNYEQYF.

V and J are TRBV7-2 and TRBJ2-5; TRBD1 matches 10 bases. The ends lost 5 bases at V and 5 bases at J; junction bases unmatched: 8. Germline V gene lookup returns CDR1 SGHTA and CDR2 FQGNSA. The CDR3 consists of 15 residues. The CDR3 reads CASSDRDRGLETQYF. The DNA for the CDR3 is TGTGCCAGCAGCGACCGGGACAGGGGTCTGGAGACCCAGTACTTC.

This sequence joins TRBV25-1 and TRBJ2-5, with D possibly TRBD1 on 5 matching bases. The CDR3 has 13 amino acids. Germline V CDR1 and CDR2: MGHDK, SYGVNS. V was trimmed by 5 bases and J by 0 bases, leaving 7 bases between them. CDR3 in DNA: TGTGCCAGCAGTCAGGGCGACCAAGAGACCCAGTACTTC. It encodes CASSQGDQETQYF. The whole variable domain, remainder taken from reference TRBV25-1 and TRBJ2-5, is EADIYQTPRYLVIGTGKKITLECSQTMGHDKMYWYQQDPGMELHLIHYSYGVNSTEKGDLSSESTVSRIRTEHFPLTLESARPSHTSQYLCASSQGDQETQYFGPGTRLLVL.

This chain links TRBV7-9 with TRBJ2-7; 7 nucleotides agree with TRBD1. The ends lost 5 bases at V and 4 bases at J; junction bases unmatched: 5. The CDR3 contains 13 residues. Looked up from germline, CDR1 is SEHNR and CDR2 is FQNEAQ (reference sequence). The DNA for the CDR3 is TGTGCCAGCAGCCCCGGACAGGAATACGAGCAGTACTTC. Translating gives CASSPGQEYEQYF.

The chain links TRBV6-5 to TRBJ2-1; D might be TRBD1 or TRBD2, each matching 6 bases. This CDR3 spans 15 amino acids. With 0 bases removed from V and 5 bases from J, the gap between germline ends came to 11 bases. Germline loops: CDR1 MNHEY, CDR2 SVGAGI. CDR3 nucleotide sequence: TGTGCCAGCAGTTACTCGGGGGGCACTCACAATGAGCAGTTCTTC. It translates to CASSYSGGTHNEQFF.

This chain joins TRBV11-1 and TRBJ2-1, with D possibly TRBD1 on 6 matching bases. The CDR3 totals 13 residues. Trimming pared 4 bases from V and 12 bases from J, leaving 16 bases between. Germline lookup yields CDR1 SGHAT and CDR2 FQDESV (reference sequence). The CDR3 bases are TGTGCCAGCAGCTCCGACAGGACCTTGGGGCAGTTCTTC. It yields the protein CASSSDRTLGQFF.

This clonotype was counted a few times. V is TRBV15 and J is TRBJ2-2; D gene uncertain. The CDR3 is 14 residues long. Germline V gene lookup returns CDR1 LNHNV and CDR2 YYDKDF (reference sequence). Trimming removed 0 bases from V and 4 bases from J, with 6 bases in between. The CDR3 protein is CATSRDFRTGELFF. DNA for the CDR3: TGTGCCACCAGCAGAGATTTTCGCACCGGGGAGCTGTTTTTT. Variable domain in full (rest from reference TRBV15 and TRBJ2-2): DAMVIQNPRYQVTQFGKPVTLSCSQTLNHNVMYWYQQKSSQAPKLLFHYYDKDFNNEADTPDNFQSRRPNTSFCFLDIRSPGLGDTAMYLCATSRDFRTGELFFGEGSRLTVL.

The chain employs TRBV6-5 and TRBJ2-3; D is uncertain. The V end was cut by 4 bases, the J end by 5 bases, with 16 bases between. This CDR3 comprises 15 residues. Germline loops: CDR1 MNHEY, CDR2 SVGAGI. The CDR3 here is CASSLIPYRVDTQYF. The CDR3 nucleotides are TGTGCCAGCAGTTTAATCCCTTATAGGGTAGATACGCAGTATTTT.

J is TRBJ2-4 and V is TRBV12-3 or TRBV12-4; 7 positions match TRBD2. The end of the DNA aligns better with TRBJ2-7, so the J call may be wrong. The CDR3 has 16 amino acids. CDR3 nucleotides: TGTGCCAGCAGTTTCGTTTTGGGAGGGGTGGTCCACGAGCAGTACTTC. This sequence encodes CASSFVLGGVVHEQYF.